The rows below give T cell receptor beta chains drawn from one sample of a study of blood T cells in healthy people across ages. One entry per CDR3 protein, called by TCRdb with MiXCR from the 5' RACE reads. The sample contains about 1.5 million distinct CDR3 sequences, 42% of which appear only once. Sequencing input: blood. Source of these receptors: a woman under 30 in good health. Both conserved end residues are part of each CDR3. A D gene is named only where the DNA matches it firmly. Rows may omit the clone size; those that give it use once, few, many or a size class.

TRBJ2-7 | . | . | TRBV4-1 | TGCGCCAGCAGCCAAGTGGACAGCTACGAGCAGTACTTC | CASSQVDSYEQYF
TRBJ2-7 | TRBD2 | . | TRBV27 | TGTGCCAGCAGTTTATCTGGAAGTAGCGGGAGATTTAACGAGCAGTACTTC | CASSLSGSSGRFNEQYF
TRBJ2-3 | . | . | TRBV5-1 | TGCGCCAGCAGCGGTACTAGTGCGTTAGCAGATACGCAGTATTTT | CASSGTSALADTQYF
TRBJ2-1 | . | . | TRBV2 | TGTGCCACCCGGGCAGGGGTGTACAATGAGCAGTTCTTC | CATRAGVYNEQFF
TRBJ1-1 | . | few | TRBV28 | TGTGCCAGCAGTTTATCTGGGTCCAACACTGAAGCTTTCTTT | CASSLSGSNTEAFF
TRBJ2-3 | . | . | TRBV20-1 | TGCAGTGCTAGTCGGGAGGATACGCAGTATTTT | CSASREDTQYF
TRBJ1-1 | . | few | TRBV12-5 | TGTGCTAGTGGTCCCGGATCGGCTGAAGCTTTCTTT | CASGPGSAEAFF
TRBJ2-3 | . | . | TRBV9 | TGTGCCAGCAGCGATCTCGACGGCGCAGATACGCAGTATTTT | CASSDLDGADTQYF
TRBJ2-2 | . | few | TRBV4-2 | TGTGCCAGCAGCCAAGGGGAGCTGTTTTTT | CASSQGELFF
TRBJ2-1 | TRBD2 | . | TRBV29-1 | TGCAGCGTTGAAGGGGCCCCTCGACAGAAGGGACTAGTGGGTGAGCAGTTCTTC | CSVEGAPRQKGLVGEQFF
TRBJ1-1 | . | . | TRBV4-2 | TGTACCAGCAGCCAAGTTCGGGCGGGGGGCGATGAAGCTTTCTTT | CTSSQVRAGGDEAFF
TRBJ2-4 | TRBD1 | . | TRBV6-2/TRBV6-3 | TGTGCCAGCAGTGCCGGGACAGGGGGCTACGGAGGCATTCAGTACTTC | CASSAGTGGYGGIQYF
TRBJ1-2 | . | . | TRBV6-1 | TGTGCCAGCAGATTTCAGGGTGCCTATGGCTACACCTTC | CASRFQGAYGYTF
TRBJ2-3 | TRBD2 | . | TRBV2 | TGTGCCAGCAGGGCCGGGACTAGCAGCGCAGATACGCAGTATTTT | CASRAGTSSADTQYF
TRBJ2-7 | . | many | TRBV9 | TGTGCCAGCAGCCCATCTGGGACCCCCCACGAGCAGTACTTC | CASSPSGTPHEQYF
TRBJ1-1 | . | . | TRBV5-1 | TGCGCCAGCAGCGGGGGTTGGGAAGCGACTGAAGCTTTCTTT | CASSGGWEATEAFF
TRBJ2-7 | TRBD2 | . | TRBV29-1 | TGCAGCGTTAAAATAGCGGGAGGCTCCTACGAGCAGTACTTC | CSVKIAGGSYEQYF
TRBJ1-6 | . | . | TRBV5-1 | TGCGCCAGCAGCTTCGATTTTAGTTCACCCCTCCACTTT | CASSFDFSSPLHF
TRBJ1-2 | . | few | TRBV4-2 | TGTGCCAGCAGCCTTAGAGAGTGGGGCTACACCTTC | CASSLREWGYTF
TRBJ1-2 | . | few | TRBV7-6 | TGTGCCAGCAGCTTAGTAGGCCATGGCTACACCTTC | CASSLVGHGYTF
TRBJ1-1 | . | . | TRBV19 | TGTGCCAGTACCAACGGCTGGGCCACTGAAGCTTTCTTT | CASTNGWATEAFF
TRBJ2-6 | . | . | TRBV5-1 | TGCGCCGGCAGCTTACGCTCTGGGGCCAACGTCCCGACTTTC | CAGSLRSGANVPTF
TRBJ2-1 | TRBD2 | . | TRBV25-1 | TGTGCCAGCGGATCGACACCCAGCGGGGAATCCTACTACAATGAGCAGTTCTTC | CASGSTPSGESYYNEQFF
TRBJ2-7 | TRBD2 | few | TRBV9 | TGTGACAGCAGCGTAGGGGCGGGAGTGAGCTACGAGCAGTACTTC | CDSSVGAGVSYEQYF
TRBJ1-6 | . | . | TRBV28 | TGTGCCAGCAACTTTAGGGGCAGGGGCGATTCACCCCTCCACTTT | CASNFRGRGDSPLHF
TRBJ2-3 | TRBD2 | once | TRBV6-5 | TGTGCCAGCAGTCCGACTAGCGGGTCAGATACGCAGTATTTT | CASSPTSGSDTQYF
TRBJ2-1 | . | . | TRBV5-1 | TGCGCCAGCAGCCCTAGACAGGATGGGGGTGAGCAGTTCTTC | CASSPRQDGGEQFF
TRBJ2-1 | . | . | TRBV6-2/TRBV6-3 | TGTGCCAGCAGTTACCTCGGGACACTCTACAATGAGCAGTTCTTC | CASSYLGTLYNEQFF
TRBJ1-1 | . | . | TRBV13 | TGTGCCAGCAGCTACACAGGCGTAATCACTGAAGCTTTCTTT | CASSYTGVITEAFF
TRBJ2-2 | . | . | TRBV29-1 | TGCAGCGTTGATGCCCCAGGAGACGGGGAGCTGTTTTTT | CSVDAPGDGELFF